This entry lists 21 T cell receptor beta chains sequenced from one sample in a study of blood T cell repertoires in COVID-19. Using immunoSEQ multiplex PCR, the repertoire was profiled, and TCRdb retains in-frame clones only, with some absent. The sample holds approximately 190,000 clones, around 80% seen once. Sequenced sample: peripheral blood. These receptors originate from a man aged 30 to 45 with active or convalescent COVID-19.

The V gene is TRBV7-8, the J gene TRBJ2-3; 8 bases align to TRBD2. Germline lookup yields CDR1 SGHVS and CDR2 FQNEAQ. The trim removed 7 bases at V and 0 bases at J, leaving 9 bases unmatched. This CDR3 is 16 amino acids long. CDR3: CASTSRGGPSTDTQYF. As DNA, the CDR3 is TGTGCCAGCACCTCCCGCGGGGGGCCTAGCACAGATACGCAGTATTTT. Full variable domain (missing parts from reference TRBV7-8 and TRBJ2-3): GAGVSQSPRYKVAKRGQDVALRCDPISGHVSLFWYQQALGQGPEFLTYFQNEAQLDKSGLPSDRFFAERPEGSVSTLKIQRTQQEDSAVYLCASTSRGGPSTDTQYFGPGTRLTVL.

This clone came up once. This chain joins TRBV24-1 and TRBJ2-3; 8 bases align to TRBD2. This CDR3 is 16 amino acids long. V lost 3 bases and J lost 3; bases outside the gene matches: 7. The germline V gene encodes CDR1 KGHDR and CDR2 SFDVKD. CDR3 nucleotides: TGTGCCACCAGTGATCCGCGGGGGGAGGCAACAGATACGCAGTATTTT. Its protein product is CATSDPRGEATDTQYF.

The chain recombines TRBV15 with TRBJ2-3; 7 nucleotides match TRBD2. Germline V lookup: CDR1 LNHNV, CDR2 YYDKDF (reference sequence). Trimming removed 5 bases from V and 5 bases from J; junction bases left unmatched: 4. CDR3 length equals 13 residues. In DNA, the CDR3 is TGTGCCACCAGCCCTTGGGGGGGAGATACGCAGTATTTT. This sequence encodes CATSPWGGDTQYF.

The V gene is TRBV28, the J gene TRBJ1-2, with D tentatively TRBD1 (6 bases). This CDR3 comprises 13 residues. V was cut by 3 bases and J by 4 bases, with 9 bases left in between. Per germline, CDR1 MDHEN and CDR2 SYDVKM. CDR3 loop: CASSLDSPYGYTF. In DNA form, the CDR3 reads TGTGCCAGCAGTTTGGACAGTCCCTATGGCTACACCTTC.

The chain carries TRBV5-5 and TRBJ1-1; a possible D gene is TRBD1 (5 bases). V gave up 4 bases and J gave up 1 base, with 17 bases separating them. Germline V gene sequence: CDR1 SGHKS, CDR2 YYEKEE (reference sequence). This CDR3 region has 16 residues. This CDR3 reads CASSPGGSRKNTEAFF. In nucleotides, the CDR3 is TGTGCCAGCAGCCCGGGGGGATCCAGGAAGAACACTGAAGCTTTCTTT.

The chain recombines TRBV7-2 with TRBJ2-1, with TRBD2 matching 7 bases. The CDR3 is made up of 18 amino acids. V gave up 1 base and J gave up 7 bases; unmatched junction bases: 16. Germline V gene data show CDR1 as SGHTA and CDR2 as FQGNSA. CDR3 DNA sequence: TGTGCCAGCAGCTTAGTCCCCCCGCCCCTAGCGGAGGATAATGAGCAGTTCTTC. Protein: CASSLVPPPLAEDNEQFF.

The chain is built from TRBV5-4 and TRBJ2-7, with D maybe TRBD1 (5 bases). Per germline, CDR1 SGHNT and CDR2 YYREEE (reference sequence). Trimming took 0 bases from V and 4 from J, leaving 5 bases between them. CDR3 length: 12 amino acids. This CDR3 is CASSLEGYEQYF. CDR3 DNA: TGTGCCAGCAGCTTGGAGGGGTACGAGCAGTACTTC.

This chain connects TRBV6-2 or TRBV6-3 to TRBJ1-2, with 9 bases matching TRBD1. The junction had 7 bases not matched to a gene; V was cut back by 2 bases and J by 6 bases. This CDR3 contains 15 residues. The V gene's germline CDR1 is MNHEY and CDR2 SVGEGT. The CDR3 here is CASSYLRTGVNGYTF. The CDR3, as DNA: TGTGCCAGCAGTTACCTTCGGACAGGGGTGAATGGCTACACCTTC.

V gene TRBV24-1 combines with J gene TRBJ2-1; TRBD2 aligns across 8 bases. The germline V gene encodes CDR1 KGHDR and CDR2 SFDVKD. Trimming removed 9 bases from V and 8 bases from J; junction bases left unmatched: 23. CDR3 length: 18 amino acids. The CDR3: CATGEELAEPFLTDEQFF. The CDR3 bases are TGTGCCACCGGAGAAGAACTAGCGGAGCCTTTTCTTACTGATGAGCAGTTCTTC.

This clone has more than one count but fewer than ten. The V gene is TRBV28, the J gene TRBJ2-2; D remains unclear. Germline-derived CDR1 and CDR2 are MDHEN and SYDVKM. The CDR3 has 16 amino acids. V gave up 6 bases and J gave up 0 bases, with 14 bases separating them. Written as DNA, the CDR3 is TGTGCCAGCAGGGCGTACAGCCTCTCGAACACCGGGGAGCTGTTTTTT. Protein sequence: CASRAYSLSNTGELFF.

The rearrangement joins TRBV30 to TRBJ1-1; no clear D gene. The germline gives CDR1 GTSNPN, CDR2 SVGIG (reference sequence). Trimming cost V 8 bases and J 9 bases, with 22 bases left between them. CDR3 length: 13 residues. CDR3 DNA: TGTGCCGAAGGAGCGGGAGGTCGTTCCCAAGCTTTCTTT. Protein: CAEGAGGRSQAFF.

J is TRBJ2-1 and V is TRBV19, with 9 bases identical to TRBD1. J was trimmed by 8 bases and V by 1 base; bases with no gene match: 9. The CDR3 extends over 16 amino acids. The germline V gene encodes CDR1 LNHDA and CDR2 SQIVND (reference sequence). CDR3 in DNA: TGTGCCAGTAGTATAGGATGGGACAGGGTAATCGATGAGCAGTTCTTC. This translates into CASSIGWDRVIDEQFF.

This clone was observed once. The chain links TRBV7-2 to TRBJ1-2; 9 positions agree with TRBD1. With 4 bases clipped from V and 5 bases from J, the junction kept 5 bases outside the gene matches. CDR1 is SGHTA, CDR2 FQGNSA, per germline. The CDR3 runs to 14 residues. CDR3: CASSSRTGEYGYTF. The CDR3 DNA reads TGTGCCAGCAGCTCCAGGACAGGGGAGTATGGCTACACCTTC.

Ten or more counts support this clone. V and J are TRBV21-1 and TRBJ2-3; the table gives TRBD2 as D, unverified against the DNA. TRBV21-1 is an annotated pseudogene. The CDR3 totals 21 residues. In DNA, the CDR3 is TGTGCCAGCAGCAAAGGCGTCGTGGGGACTAGCGGGACCCAAGTAGCAGATACGCAGTATTTT. Its protein product is CASSKGVVGTSGTQVADTQYF.

This chain joins TRBV4-3 and TRBJ1-3; the match to TRBD1 covers 8 bases. The V segment lost 0 bases and the J segment 0 bases; nucleotides outside the gene matches: 19. CDR1 and CDR2 (germline): LGHNA, YSLEER. The CDR3 has 22 residues. For the CDR3, the DNA is TGCGCCAGCAGCCAAGATCCCTCAACGGGCAGGGGGCCCGAAAGCTCTGGAAACACCATATATTTT. Translation: CASSQDPSTGRGPESSGNTIYF.

CDR3 coding DNA: TGTGCCAGCAGATGGAGCGGCGATAGCAATCAGCCCCAGCATTTT. Translating it yields CASRWSGDSNQPQHF. This chain links TRBV27 with TRBJ1-5; D gene unclear. The CDR3 runs 15 residues. Per germline, CDR1 MNHEY and CDR2 SMNVEV (reference sequence). The germline V and J ends were trimmed by 6 bases and 0 bases, with 12 bases remaining between them.

The chain combines TRBV19 with TRBJ1-1, with TRBD1 identical over 9 bases. The V gene end was trimmed by 7 bases and the J gene end by 7 bases; junction bases not matched to a gene: 7. This CDR3 is built from 13 residues. Germline values: CDR1 LNHDA, CDR2 SQIVND (reference sequence). The CDR3 coding sequence is TGTGCCAGTACACGGACAGGGGTTTTTGAAGCTTTCTTT. It yields the protein CASTRTGVFEAFF.

The rearrangement joins TRBV18 to TRBJ2-3; a weak D match, TRBD1 (6 bases). V dropped 6 bases and J dropped 3 bases, with 13 bases sitting between them. The CDR3 spans 14 residues. CDR1 and CDR2 from the germline V gene are KGHSH and LQKENI. The chain's CDR3 is CASSGAGATDTQYF. The CDR3 DNA sequence: TGTGCCAGCTCCGGGGCAGGGGCAACAGATACGCAGTATTTT.

The count of this clone is one. The chain is built from TRBV5-5 and TRBJ2-7; 8 positions agree with TRBD1. This CDR3 spans 15 amino acids. J gave up 0 bases and V 4 bases, and 6 bases lay outside the gene matches. CDR1 is SGHKS, CDR2 YYEKEE, per germline (reference sequence). The CDR3 spells CASSRGQASSYEQYV. CDR3 bases: TGTGCCAGCAGCCGGGGACAGGCCAGCTCCTACGAGCAGTACGTC.

This clone was detected once. The chain joins TRBV4-3 to TRBJ1-1; 7 bases agree with TRBD1. V lost 0 bases and J lost 5; bases outside the gene matches: 15. Germline V gives CDR1 LGHNA, CDR2 YSLEER. This CDR3 is built from 18 residues. CDR3 sequence: CASSQDSLLAGGNTEAFF. CDR3 in DNA: TGCGCCAGCAGCCAAGATAGCCTATTGGCAGGGGGGAATACTGAAGCTTTCTTT.

V is TRBV2 and J is TRBJ1-3; possibly TRBD1 for D (5 bases). V lost 3 bases and J lost 2, with 11 bases in between. The length of the CDR3 is 15 residues. CDR1 is SNHLY and CDR2 is FYNNEI in the germline V gene. CDR3 bases: TGTGCCAGCAGTGACCAGGGAGGGCCTGGAAACACCATATATTTT. This codes for CASSDQGGPGNTIYF.